Listed below are T cell receptor beta chains from one sample, sequenced in a study of blood T cell repertoires in COVID-19. This table comes from immunoSEQ multiplex PCR, and its TCRdb copy is limited to in-frame clones, with some not included. There are 310,000 or so clones in the sample; about nine tenths occur only once, and around 8.9% lies in the top ten. Sequencing was carried out using peripheral blood. The source of these receptors is a man aged 30 to 45 with COVID-19, enrolled during active disease. CDR3s include the opening cysteine and the closing phenylalanine or tryptophan. The D gene is left open where the match is weak.

D: TRBD1; V: TRBV9; CDR3: CASSVSRQGEGNTEAFF
D: .; V: TRBV6-5; CDR3: CASSPTSIEQFF
D: TRBD1; V: TRBV24-1; CDR3: CATSEGGTGPSGNTIYF
D: .; V: TRBV29-1; CDR3: CSVDDPQGQHQETQYF
D: TRBD2; V: TRBV5-4; CDR3: CASSPSAGGPETQYF
D: TRBD2; V: TRBV27; CDR3: CASSLAGLTGELFF
D: .; V: TRBV6-6; CDR3: CASRIGGANEKLFF
D: .; V: TRBV4-2; CDR3: CASSQEQGHTDTQYF
D: .; V: TRBV27; CDR3: CASSLYVNSPYGYTF
D: .; V: TRBV30; CDR3: CAWSQGHQPQHF
D: TRBD1; V: TRBV4-3; CDR3: CASSQGQVKYNEQFF
D: .; V: TRBV6-5; CDR3: CASSYTRGLGNQPQHF
D: .; V: TRBV28; CDR3: CASRTGQFYNSPLHF
D: TRBD2; V: TRBV5-4; CDR3: CASSLGSIAGDLHTDTQYF
D: .; V: TRBV7-2; CDR3: CASSLDGGMGAEAFF
D: .; V: TRBV7-9; CDR3: CASSFHRDITYEQYF
D: .; V: TRBV5-6; CDR3: CASSGTGEEEKLFF
D: .; V: TRBV7-2; CDR3: CASSLDSYSDTQYF
D: .; V: TRBV29-1; CDR3: CSVQGIGTDTQYF
D: .; V: TRBV19; CDR3: CASSRMRRGSYNEQFF
D: .; V: TRBV5-1; CDR3: CASSLGAWDNEQFF
D: TRBD1; V: TRBV28; CDR3: CASRRDSFNYGYTF
D: .; V: TRBV5-1; CDR3: CASSLTRSQRVTYEQYF
D: TRBD1; V: TRBV6-5; CDR3: CASRAGTVYEQYF
D: .; V: TRBV29-1; CDR3: CSATPLTDTQYF
D: .; V: TRBV4-1; CDR3: CASSQERGGPDTEAFF
D: .; V: TRBV28; CDR3: CASSSGGQSYEQYF
D: .; V: TRBV19; CDR3: CASSRSGGRVPYEQYF
D: TRBD1; V: TRBV4-3; CDR3: CASSHSGQGGYNEQFF
D: .; V: TRBV25-1; CDR3: CASSEAQGHNSPLHF
D: .; V: TRBV12-5; CDR3: CASGLSDSTGELFF
D: .; V: TRBV11-3; CDR3: CASSSRPGPYNEQFF
D: .; V: TRBV25-1; CDR3: CASSEYSRGEQYF
D: TRBD1; V: TRBV5-6; CDR3: CASSFGTRDRGLYEQYF
D: .; V: TRBV30; CDR3: CAWSRGGSSYEQYF
D: .; V: TRBV27; CDR3: CASSFLSGANVLTF
D: .; V: TRBV4-1; CDR3: CASSQVGLIQETQYF
D: TRBD2; V: TRBV18; CDR3: CASSPKGTSGKYEQYF
D: TRBD2; V: TRBV5-1; CDR3: CASSLLAGGGTDTQYF
D: TRBD1; V: TRBV18; CDR3: CASSPEQGNGYTF
D: TRBD1; V: TRBV28; CDR3: CASSLSAGGSYNEQFF
D: TRBD1; V: TRBV7-3; CDR3: CASSTAGTGAGGYTF
D: .; V: TRBV10-3; CDR3: CAISANQQGRRNQPQHF
D: .; V: TRBV9; CDR3: CASSARQSPYEQYF
D: TRBD1; V: TRBV19; CDR3: CASSTNRGETQYF
D: .; V: TRBV18; CDR3: CASSTDGEEEDTQYF
D: .; V: TRBV5-1; CDR3: CASSLDPGQNYGYTF
D: TRBD1; V: TRBV27; CDR3: CASSSRTGGSYYGYTF
D: TRBD1; V: TRBV20-1; CDR3: CSASMPDRMNTEAFF
D: .; V: TRBV4-3; CDR3: CASSQDRRGYSSTEAFF
D: .; V: TRBV29-1; CDR3: CSVAGRSRDTDTQYF
D: TRBD2; V: TRBV11-1; CDR3: CASSRTSGNEFF
D: .; V: TRBV4-2; CDR3: CASSQDLSNTEAFF